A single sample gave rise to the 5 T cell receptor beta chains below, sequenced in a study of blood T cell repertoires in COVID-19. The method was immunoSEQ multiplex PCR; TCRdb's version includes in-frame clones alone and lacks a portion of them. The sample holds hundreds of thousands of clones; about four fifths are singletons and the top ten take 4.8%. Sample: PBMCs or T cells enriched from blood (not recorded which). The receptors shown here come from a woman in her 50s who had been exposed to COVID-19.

The CDR3 is CASSQYKGGTEAFF. The CDR3 DNA reads TGTGCCAGCAGCCAATATAAGGGAGGCACTGAAGCTTTCTTT. The chain links TRBV3-1 (or the pseudogene TRBV3-2) to TRBJ1-1; no reliable D call. There are 14 residues in the CDR3. Trimming took 2 bases from V and 4 from J, leaving 11 bases between them. Germline loops: CDR1 LGHDT, CDR2 YNNKEL (reference sequence).

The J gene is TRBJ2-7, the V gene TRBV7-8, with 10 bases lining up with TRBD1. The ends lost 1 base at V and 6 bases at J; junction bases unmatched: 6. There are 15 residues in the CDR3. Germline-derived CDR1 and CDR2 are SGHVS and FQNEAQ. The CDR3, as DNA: TGTGCCAGCAGCTTAGGGGGGACAGGGGTCTCCGAGCAGTACTTC. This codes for CASSLGGTGVSEQYF.

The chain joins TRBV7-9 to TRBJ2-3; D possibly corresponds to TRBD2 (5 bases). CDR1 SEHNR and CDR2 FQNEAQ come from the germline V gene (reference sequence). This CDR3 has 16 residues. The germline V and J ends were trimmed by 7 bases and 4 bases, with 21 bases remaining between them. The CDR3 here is CASTPKAAFGADTQYF. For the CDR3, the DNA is TGTGCCAGCACCCCTAAAGCGGCATTCGGAGCAGATACGCAGTATTTT.

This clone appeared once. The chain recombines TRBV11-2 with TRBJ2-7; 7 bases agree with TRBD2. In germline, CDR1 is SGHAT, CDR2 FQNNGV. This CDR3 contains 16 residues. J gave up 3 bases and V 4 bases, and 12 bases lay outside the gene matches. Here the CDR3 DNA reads TGTGCCAGCAGCTCCCGGGGGGAGGCAAACTACTACGAGCAGTACTTC. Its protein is CASSSRGEANYYEQYF.

This CDR3 reads CASSPGVREETQYF. As DNA, the CDR3 is TGTGCCAGCAGTCCGGGGGTAAGGGAAGAGACCCAGTACTTC. This chain uses TRBV27 with TRBJ2-5; possibly TRBD2 for D (6 bases). Looked up from germline, CDR1 is MNHEY and CDR2 is SMNVEV (reference sequence). The V end lost 5 bases, the J end lost 3 bases, and 13 bases lay between the germline ends. The CDR3 has 14 amino acids.